This TCR beta chain was captured by sequencing in a study of blood T cell repertoires in COVID-19. Overall study: Whether acute or convalescent, the COVID-19 samples came from the United States, Italy and Spain. Nucleic acid was either cDNA or gDNA, and it came from T cells, B-cell-depleted T cells, or PBMCs.

How the authors handled the data: Reference gene primer amplification gave estimated nucleated cell counts. TCRdb's table, derived via immunoSEQ multiplex PCR, lists solely in-frame clones and lacks some. The V and J calls and clone size are taken from that table; D and trimming were inferred from the DNA. The table shows about 260,000 clones, with around 87% occurring only once. CDR3 length: 15 amino acids. V was cut by 0 bases and J by 2 bases, with 11 bases left in between. The germline V gene has CDR1 MNHEY and CDR2 SMNVEV (reference sequence). The rearrangement links TRBV27 to TRBJ2-7; perhaps TRBD1 as D (5 bases). The clonotype originates from a woman in her thirties or forties who had recovered from COVID-19. The specimen sequenced was peripheral blood. CDR3 region: CASSLSVQAAYEQYF. For the CDR3, the DNA is TGTGCCAGCAGTTTATCAGTACAGGCCGCCTACGAGCAGTACTTC.